This TCR delta chain was captured in a study of γδ T cells in repeated Plasmodium falciparum infection. This clone has just a few counts. Translating this DNA gives a protein that differs at residue 11 from the TCRdb one, which belongs to a much larger clone; a read error is likely, and the protein shown is this translation. TCRdb ran CATT on the multiplex PCR reads. The sample consists of 85,000 to 90,000 delta-chain clones, more than 1.4% of them appearing once. This clonotype was obtained from a pool of human donors (malaria-infected and uninfected, not separated). Sequenced: gamma-delta T cells from blood.

The DNA for the CDR3 is TGTGCTCTTGGGGAACTAAGGCCTACTACCCACTGGGGGATACCCCGTAATCTGCTAAATCCGAGGGCCGATAAACTCATCTTT. This encodes CALGELRPTTHWGIPRNLLNPRADKLIF. The chain uses TRDV1 and TRDJ1, with TRDD3 matching 12 bases. Since TCRdb gives no J gene, matching the DNA to germline was used here to assign it. V was pared by 0 bases and J by 3 bases, with 38 bases of the junction left unmatched. CDR1 and CDR2 from the germline V gene are TSWWSYY and QGS. The CDR3 length is 28 residues.